This T cell receptor beta chain emerged from a study of radiotherapy plus CTLA-4 blockade in lung cancer. The overall study: Patients showed objective responses in over 15% of cases, and disease control was achieved by less than 35%. Study conclusions and caveats: In blood, early T cell clone dynamics reportedly predicted response best, together with interferon-beta.

Participants had chemo-refractory metastatic non-small-cell lung cancer and were treated with focal radiation plus ipilimumab CTLA-4 blockade. Sequencing was performed with immunoSEQ multiplex PCR; in TCRdb, only in-frame clones are kept and a portion is missing. The sample records approximately 52,000 clones, 77% being singletons. The CDR3 covers 12 residues. Trimming removed 4 bases at V and 7 bases at J, with 10 bases between. The germline V gene has CDR1 SGHAT and CDR2 FQNNGV. A word on this clone: The antigen remains unidentified.

This TCR was sampled from a human donor with non-small cell lung cancer whose response to radiotherapy plus ipilimumab could not be evaluated. Sequenced material: peripheral blood, taken from a patient treated with radiotherapy plus ipilimumab. The chain couples TRBV11-2 to TRBJ1-2; D may be TRBD1 (5 bases). The CDR3 is CASSWGGSGYTF. The CDR3 DNA reads TGTGCCAGCAGCTGGGGGGGGTCTGGCTACACCTTC.